Here is one T cell receptor beta chain with its context. The data were obtained in a study of blood T cell repertoires in COVID-19. Study information: In each case, the material was cDNA or gDNA derived from T cells, B-cell-depleted T cells, or PBMCs.

The cohort comprised adults aged roughly 18 to 100 years residing in approximately 22 US areas. For recovered donors of Cohort 3, there were two negative PCRs, clearance, or symptom resolution. Germline CDR1 reads KGHSH; CDR2 reads LQKENI. The CDR3 sequence is 15 residues long. V dropped 4 bases and J dropped 2; count of bases not matched to a gene: 6. The table came from immunoSEQ multiplex PCR; TCRdb's copy has only in-frame clones and leaves some out. The table shows roughly 180,000 clones, with roughly 87% occurring only once. Material: PBMCs or T cells enriched from blood (not recorded which). The gene calls are TRBV18 and TRBJ1-1; 8 bases fit TRBD1. This clonotype was obtained from a man aged 50-60 years who had recovered from COVID-19. Written as DNA, the CDR3 is TGTGCCAGCTCACTTCAGACAGGGGCAAACACTGAAGCTTTCTTT. Protein: CASSLQTGANTEAFF.